The 30 T cell receptor beta chains reported below all come from one sample, sequenced in a study of shared clonotypes between healthy human individuals. CD45RO negativity and positive selection for CCR7 defined naive CD8 cells, a population that excluded terminally differentiated effector memory CD45RA+ cells. TCRdb's table, derived via immunoSEQ multiplex PCR, lists solely in-frame clones and lacks some. Here the sample spans roughly 2,000,000 clones, around 95% being singletons. The sequenced sample consisted of naive CD8+ T cells from PBMCs. The receptors here all came from a man aged 18-30 years in good health. Some clones in this sample may be carry-over from other donors' samples.

The chain employs TRBV27 and TRBJ2-1, with D uncertain. V shed 2 bases and J shed 3 bases, with 11 bases lying between them. From germline, CDR1 is MNHEY and CDR2 SMNVEV (reference sequence). CDR3 length: 15 amino acids. CDR3 DNA: TGTGCCAGCAGTTTAAAGCTGCGGAACTACAATGAGCAGTTCTTC. This translates into CASSLKLRNYNEQFF.

This clone was seen only once. The J gene is TRBJ2-1, the V gene TRBV13; D is possibly TRBD1 (6 bases). V shed 8 bases and J shed 8 bases, with 22 bases lying between them. There are 15 residues in the CDR3. Per the germline V gene, CDR1 is PRHDT and CDR2 is FYEKMQ (reference sequence). In nucleotides, the CDR3 is TGTGCCAGCCTTTCCGGGACCCCAGGGGTCGATGAGCAGTTCTTC. Its protein is CASLSGTPGVDEQFF.

The chain carries TRBV7-2 and TRBJ2-7; TRBD2 matches at 9 bases. J lost 2 bases, V lost 3 bases, and 2 bases had no gene match. Germline V gene lookup returns CDR1 SGHTA and CDR2 FQGNSA. The CDR3 totals 14 residues. This CDR3 is CASSFAGGTYEQYF. The DNA of the CDR3 is TGTGCCAGCAGCTTCGCGGGAGGGACCTACGAGCAGTACTTC.

This chain connects TRBV4-3 to TRBJ2-2; 9 positions match TRBD2. Germline assignment: CDR1 LGHNA and CDR2 YSLEER. The CDR3 sequence is 17 residues long. V shed 1 base and J 0 bases; nucleotides not matched to a gene: 3. The DNA for the CDR3 is TGCGCCAGCAGCCAAGCTATAGCGGGGGCGAACACCGGGGAGCTGTTTTTT. This sequence encodes CASSQAIAGANTGELFF.

V is TRBV4-2 and J is TRBJ2-1, with D possibly matching TRBD2 (6 bases). Per germline, CDR1 LGHNA and CDR2 YNFKEQ. Trimming stripped 0 bases from V and 4 bases from J, with 10 bases between. The CDR3 consists of 15 residues. The CDR3 spells CASSQDEEGYNEQFF. The CDR3 bases are TGTGCCAGCAGCCAAGATGAGGAGGGATACAATGAGCAGTTCTTC.

V gene TRBV30 combines with J gene TRBJ1-1; D gene unclear. Trimming left V 3 bases short and J 3 bases short, with 8 bases between. The CDR3 runs to 12 residues. CDR1 is GTSNPN and CDR2 is SVGIG in the germline V gene (reference sequence). CDR3 DNA sequence: TGTGCCTGGAGATACAGTGACACTGAAGCTTTCTTT. This gives the protein CAWRYSDTEAFF.

Regarding this clone: In the same sample, other DNA sequences code for this CDR3. The V and J genes are TRBV30 and TRBJ2-7; no clear D. Germline CDR1 reads GTSNPN; CDR2 reads SVGIG (reference sequence). The CDR3 runs to 14 residues. The V gene lost 0 bases and the J gene lost 0 bases, with 9 bases spanning the gap. DNA for the CDR3: TGTGCCTGGAGTGTCCGGCTGCCCTCCTACGAGCAGTACTTC. Encoded protein: CAWSVRLPSYEQYF.

The rearrangement links TRBV7-9 to TRBJ1-5, with no clear D. V lost 3 bases, J lost 3 bases, and 9 bases lay in between. The CDR3 sequence is 14 residues long. Germline V gene lookup returns CDR1 SEHNR and CDR2 FQNEAQ (reference sequence). The CDR3 DNA is TGTGCCAGCAGCTTTTCGGGCCCCAATCAGCCCCAGCATTTT. This codes for CASSFSGPNQPQHF.

This chain connects TRBV6-5 to TRBJ2-1; 10 nucleotides align to TRBD2. CDR3 size: 16 residues. V lost 3 bases, J lost 6 bases, and 8 bases stayed unmatched. The germline CDR1 and CDR2 sequences are MNHEY and SVGAGI. The CDR3 DNA reads TGTGCCAGCAGTTATGGGGGAGCGGGAGGGGGCAATGAGCAGTTCTTC. The encoded protein is CASSYGGAGGGNEQFF.

V is TRBV9 and J is TRBJ2-7; D possibly corresponds to TRBD1 (6 bases). The CDR3 sequence is 15 residues long. CDR1 and CDR2 from the germline V gene are SGDLS and YYNGEE. Trimming took 0 bases from V and 5 from J, leaving 15 bases between them. The CDR3 is CASSVEPGVIHEQYF. As DNA, the CDR3 is TGTGCCAGCAGCGTAGAGCCAGGGGTAATCCACGAGCAGTACTTC. Complete variable domain (other parts from reference TRBV9 and TRBJ2-7): DSGVTQTPKHLITATGQRVTLRCSPRSGDLSVYWYQQSLDQGLQFLIQYYNGEERAKGNILERFSAQQFPDLHSELNLSSLELGDSALYFCASSVEPGVIHEQYFGPGTRLTVT.

This chain connects TRBV28 to TRBJ1-4, with TRBD1 as a possible D gene (6 bases). CDR1 and CDR2 (germline): MDHEN, SYDVKM. There are 16 residues in the CDR3. The germline V and J ends were trimmed by 6 bases and 4 bases, with 18 bases remaining between them. CDR3 protein: CASSLEETGLNEKLFF. The CDR3 bases are TGTGCCAGCAGCCTGGAGGAGACAGGACTTAATGAAAAACTGTTTTTT.

The chain uses TRBV9 and TRBJ2-7, with TRBD2 matching 10 bases. The CDR3 consists of 15 residues. With 4 bases clipped from V and 4 bases from J, the junction kept 8 bases outside the gene matches. CDR1 is SGDLS, CDR2 YYNGEE, per germline. CDR3: CASSPRGLASYEQYF. The CDR3 DNA reads as TGTGCCAGCAGCCCGCGGGGACTAGCGTCTTACGAGCAGTACTTC.

The chain has TRBV11-1 and TRBJ1-2; possible D gene TRBD1, 6 bases. The CDR3 is 12 residues long. Germline V gene sequence: CDR1 SGHAT, CDR2 FQDESV (reference sequence). Between the trimmed V and J ends, which lost 3 bases and 9 bases, there was a span of 11 bases. CDR3 coding DNA: TGTGCCAGCAGCTTTTCGGGGGCACGCTACACCTTC. This sequence encodes CASSFSGARYTF.

The chain has TRBV7-9 and TRBJ2-7, with TRBD1 matching over 7 bases. Germline V gene sequence: CDR1 SEHNR, CDR2 FQNEAQ (reference sequence). The J segment lost 0 bases and the V segment lost 5 bases, leaving 10 bases of the junction unmatched. This CDR3 has 16 residues. CDR3 sequence reads: CASSGWGTVSSYEQYF. CDR3 nucleotide sequence: TGTGCCAGCAGCGGGTGGGGGACAGTGAGCTCCTACGAGCAGTACTTC.

This chain links TRBV7-8 with TRBJ2-7; 13 bases are a match to TRBD2. This CDR3 has 16 residues. Germline CDR1 SGHVS, CDR2 FQNEAQ. With 5 bases clipped from V and 1 base from J, the junction kept 5 bases outside the gene matches. Written as DNA, the CDR3 is TGTGCCAGCAGCCCAGGACTAGCGGGAGTTTCCTACGAGCAGTACTTC. Translated: CASSPGLAGVSYEQYF.

The genes are TRBV13 and TRBJ2-7, with 8 bases lining up with TRBD2. This CDR3 comprises 14 residues. J gave up 4 bases and V 10 bases, and 12 bases lay outside the gene matches. CDR1 is PRHDT, CDR2 FYEKMQ, per germline (reference sequence). The chain's CDR3 is CATDRTSNRYEQYF. The CDR3 DNA reads TGTGCCACCGACCGGACTAGCAATCGTTACGAGCAGTACTTC.

On this clone: Within the sample, other DNA sequences also encode this same CDR3. The V and J genes are TRBV27 and TRBJ2-7; TRBD1 matches at 7 bases. CDR1 and CDR2 (germline): MNHEY, SMNVEV (reference sequence). The CDR3 covers 13 residues. The V segment lost 7 bases and the J segment 0 bases; nucleotides outside the gene matches: 3. CDR3 in DNA: TGTGCCAGCACGTCAGGGGGCTCCTACGAGCAGTACTTC. Its protein product is CASTSGGSYEQYF.

The rearrangement links TRBV5-5 to TRBJ2-7, with 8 bases lining up with TRBD2. Germline V CDR1 and CDR2: SGHKS, YYEKEE (reference sequence). The CDR3 is 15 amino acids. V lost 1 base and J lost 6; bases outside the gene matches: 9. CDR3 sequence reads: CASSLLGAGVSEQYF. CDR3 coding DNA: TGTGCCAGCAGCTTGCTGGGAGCGGGAGTGTCCGAGCAGTACTTC.

About this clone itself: An end of the junction differs from the germline gene, which may be a read error. The chain combines TRBV11-1 with TRBJ1-1; D not resolved. This CDR3 comprises 11 residues. The V gene's germline CDR1 is SGHAT and CDR2 FQDESV (reference sequence). Here the CDR3 reads CASSSEGTRGF. The DNA for the CDR3 is TGTGCCAGCAGCTCGGAGGGAACGCGAGGCTTT. Full variable domain (remainder filled in from reference TRBV11-1 and TRBJ1-1): EAEVAQSPRYKITEKSQAVAFWCDPISGHATLYWYRQILGQGPELLVQFQDESVVDDSQLPKDRFSAERLKGVDSTLKIQPAELGDSAMYLCASSSEGTRGFGQGTRLTVV.

This chain joins TRBV7-9 and TRBJ2-7, with D possibly matching TRBD1 (6 bases). CDR3 length equals 14 residues. Deletions cut 4 bases from V and 0 bases from J, with 10 bases between. Germline V CDR1 and CDR2: SEHNR, FQNEAQ (reference sequence). This chain's CDR3 is CASSSGQSSYEQYF. The CDR3 DNA is TGTGCCAGCAGCTCTGGACAGTCCTCCTACGAGCAGTACTTC.

This chain uses TRBV5-1 with TRBJ2-7; TRBD1 matches 7 bases. Germline values: CDR1 SGHRS, CDR2 YFSETQ. V was pared by 7 bases and J by 3 bases, with 10 bases of the junction left unmatched. There are 14 residues in the CDR3. CDR3 bases: TGCGCCAGCGGCCAGGGGGACGGGTTCTACGAGCAGTACTTC. Its protein product is CASGQGDGFYEQYF.

V usage is TRBV9 and J usage is TRBJ2-3; 9 bases agree with TRBD1. The CDR3 runs to 14 residues. Germline CDR1 SGDLS, CDR2 YYNGEE. Trimming cost V 7 bases and J 0 bases; bases outside gene matches: 3. CDR3 region: CASAGTGSTDTQYF. CDR3 DNA: TGTGCCAGCGCCGGGACAGGGAGCACAGATACGCAGTATTTT.

This clone appeared once. The chain uses TRBV9 and TRBJ1-3; D unclear. The CDR3 loop spans 15 amino acids. Germline CDR1 and CDR2: SGDLS and YYNGEE. V gave up 4 bases and J gave up 7 bases, with 18 bases separating them. The CDR3 DNA follows: TGTGCCAGCAGCTCACGGGGATTGGGTGGGAACACCATATATTTT. Amino acid sequence: CASSSRGLGGNTIYF. Drawing the rest from reference TRBV9 and TRBJ1-3, the complete variable domain is DSGVTQTPKHLITATGQRVTLRCSPRSGDLSVYWYQQSLDQGLQFLIQYYNGEERAKGNILERFSAQQFPDLHSELNLSSLELGDSALYFCASSSRGLGGNTIYFGEGSWLTVV.

The V call is TRBV4-3, the J call TRBJ2-2; tentative D call: TRBD2 (7 bases). Germline loops: CDR1 LGHNA, CDR2 YSLEER. The CDR3 runs to 17 residues. Deletions cut 2 bases from V and 5 bases from J, with 18 bases between. CDR3 protein: CASSQRASGGGTGELFF. The CDR3 DNA reads TGCGCCAGCAGCCAAAGGGCTAGCGGAGGGGGGACCGGGGAGCTGTTTTTT.

This chain links TRBV19 with TRBJ1-4, with TRBD1 matching over 7 bases. Germline CDR1 and CDR2: LNHDA and SQIVND (reference sequence). V lost 6 bases to trimming and J lost 8 bases; unmatched junction nucleotides: 12. This CDR3 spans 15 amino acids. This CDR3 reads CASSQPSGGGEKLFF. The CDR3 DNA reads TGTGCCAGTAGCCAACCCTCAGGGGGTGGAGAAAAACTGTTTTTT.

This chain links TRBV5-1 with TRBJ2-1; D unresolved. The CDR3 sequence is 17 residues long. Trimming shortened V by 2 bases and J by 0 bases, and 15 bases separated the two germline ends. Germline CDR1 reads SGHRS; CDR2 reads YFSETQ. The CDR3 region is CASSFGERISSYNEQFF. The CDR3 DNA follows: TGCGCCAGCAGCTTTGGTGAGAGAATTAGCTCCTACAATGAGCAGTTCTTC.

The chain uses TRBV19 and TRBJ1-5; perhaps TRBD1 as D (6 bases). V dropped 5 bases and J dropped 4 bases, with 18 bases sitting between them. Germline V lookup: CDR1 LNHDA, CDR2 SQIVND (reference sequence). CDR3 length equals 16 residues. This chain's CDR3 is CASSLPWSGENQPQHF. In nucleotides, the CDR3 is TGTGCCAGTAGTCTCCCCTGGTCAGGGGAGAATCAGCCCCAGCATTTT. The full variable domain, completed using reference TRBV19 and TRBJ1-5, is DGGITQSPKYLFRKEGQNVTLSCEQNLNHDAMYWYRQDPGQGLRLIYYSQIVNDFQKGDIAEGYSVSREKKESFPLTVTSAQKNPTAFYLCASSLPWSGENQPQHFGDGTRLSIL.

The V gene is TRBV7-8, the J gene TRBJ2-6; D gene uncertain. The CDR3 consists of 17 residues. The germline gives CDR1 SGHVS, CDR2 FQNEAQ. Trimming pared 2 bases from V and 4 bases from J, leaving 15 bases between. The CDR3 DNA reads TGTGCCAGCAGCTTAAGGGCGGACGTTGTCGGGGCCAACGTCCTGACTTTC. Translating it yields CASSLRADVVGANVLTF.

J is TRBJ2-3 and V is TRBV30; the D is unclear. Germline V gene lookup returns CDR1 GTSNPN and CDR2 SVGIG (reference sequence). The CDR3 length is 10 residues. Between the trimmed V and J ends, which lost 5 bases and 6 bases, there was a span of 6 bases. CDR3 in amino acids: CAWGRDTQYF. The CDR3 nucleotides read TGTGCCTGGGGACGGGATACGCAGTATTTT.

The chain joins TRBV5-8 to TRBJ2-2; D gene unclear. Trimming left V 4 bases short and J 2 bases short, with 9 bases between. Germline lookup yields CDR1 SGHTS and CDR2 YDEGEE. This CDR3 is 14 amino acids long. The CDR3 here is CASSATLNTGELFF. CDR3 in DNA: TGTGCCAGCAGCGCCACCCTAAACACCGGGGAGCTGTTTTTT. The variable domain in full, completed from reference TRBV5-8 and TRBJ2-2, reads EAGVTQSPTHLIKTRGQQATLRCSPISGHTSVYWYQQALGLGLQFLLWYDEGEERNRGNFPPRFSGRQFPNYSSELNVNALELEDSALYLCASSATLNTGELFFGEGSRLTVL.